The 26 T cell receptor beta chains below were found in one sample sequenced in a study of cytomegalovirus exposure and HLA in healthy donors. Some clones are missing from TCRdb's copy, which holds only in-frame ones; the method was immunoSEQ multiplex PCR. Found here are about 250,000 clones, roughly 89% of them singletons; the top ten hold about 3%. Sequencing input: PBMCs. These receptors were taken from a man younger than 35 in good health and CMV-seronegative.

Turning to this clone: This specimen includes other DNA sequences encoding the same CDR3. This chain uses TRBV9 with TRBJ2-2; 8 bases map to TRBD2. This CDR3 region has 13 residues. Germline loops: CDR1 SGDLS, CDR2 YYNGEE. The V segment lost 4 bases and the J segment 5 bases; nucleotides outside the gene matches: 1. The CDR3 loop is CASSSGGTGELFF. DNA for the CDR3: TGTGCCAGCAGCTCGGGGGGGACCGGGGAGCTGTTTTTT.

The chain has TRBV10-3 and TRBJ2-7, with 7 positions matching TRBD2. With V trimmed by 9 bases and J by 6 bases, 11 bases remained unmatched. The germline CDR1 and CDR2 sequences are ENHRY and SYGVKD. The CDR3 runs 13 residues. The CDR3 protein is CAMGGDLTSEQYF. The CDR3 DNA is TGTGCCATGGGGGGGGACCTTACCAGCGAGCAGTACTTC.

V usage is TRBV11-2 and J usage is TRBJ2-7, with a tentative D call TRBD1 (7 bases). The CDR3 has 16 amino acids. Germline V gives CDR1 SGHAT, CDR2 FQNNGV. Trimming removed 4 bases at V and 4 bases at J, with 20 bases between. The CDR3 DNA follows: TGTGCCAGCAGCTCCCTCGGAGGGGACAGAGGATACGAGCAGTACTTC. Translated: CASSSLGGDRGYEQYF.

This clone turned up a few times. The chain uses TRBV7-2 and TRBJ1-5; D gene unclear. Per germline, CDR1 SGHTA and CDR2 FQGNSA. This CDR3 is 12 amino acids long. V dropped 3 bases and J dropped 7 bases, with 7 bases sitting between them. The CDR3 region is CASSFTHQPQHF. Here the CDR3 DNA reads TGTGCCAGCAGCTTTACACACCAGCCCCAGCATTTT.

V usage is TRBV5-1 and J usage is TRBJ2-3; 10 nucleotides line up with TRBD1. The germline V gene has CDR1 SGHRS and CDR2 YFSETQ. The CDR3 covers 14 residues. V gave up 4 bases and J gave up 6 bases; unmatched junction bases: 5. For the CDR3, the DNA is TGCGCCAGCAGCATAGGACAGGGGGGTGATACGCAGTATTTT. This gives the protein CASSIGQGGDTQYF.

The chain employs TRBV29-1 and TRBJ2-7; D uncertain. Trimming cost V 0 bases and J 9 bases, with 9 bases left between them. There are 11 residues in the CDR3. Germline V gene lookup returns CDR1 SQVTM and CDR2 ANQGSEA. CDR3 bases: TGCAGCGTTGAAGATCGGGTAAGGCAGTACTTC. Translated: CSVEDRVRQYF.

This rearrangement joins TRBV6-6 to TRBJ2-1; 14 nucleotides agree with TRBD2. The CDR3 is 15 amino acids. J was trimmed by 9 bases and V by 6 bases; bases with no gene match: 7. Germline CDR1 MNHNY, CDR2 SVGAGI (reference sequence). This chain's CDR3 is CASRGLAGESGEQFF. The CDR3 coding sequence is TGTGCCAGCAGGGGACTAGCGGGAGAATCCGGTGAGCAGTTCTTC.

The CDR3 reads CAGGGGRGLETQYF. The CDR3 bases are TGTGCCGGGGGCGGCGGTAGAGGGCTAGAGACCCAGTACTTC. The J gene is TRBJ2-5, the V gene TRBV28; perhaps TRBD1 as D (6 bases). Germline V CDR1 and CDR2: MDHEN, SYDVKM. V lost 11 bases and J 4 bases, leaving 20 bases between the germline ends. CDR3 size: 14 residues.

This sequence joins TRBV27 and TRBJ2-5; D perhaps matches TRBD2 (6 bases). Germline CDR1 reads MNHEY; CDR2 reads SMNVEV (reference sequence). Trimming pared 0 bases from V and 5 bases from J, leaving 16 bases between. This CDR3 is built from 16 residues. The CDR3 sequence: CASSLSVGLSRETQYF. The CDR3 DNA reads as TGTGCCAGCAGTTTATCGGTGGGACTCTCCAGGGAGACCCAGTACTTC.

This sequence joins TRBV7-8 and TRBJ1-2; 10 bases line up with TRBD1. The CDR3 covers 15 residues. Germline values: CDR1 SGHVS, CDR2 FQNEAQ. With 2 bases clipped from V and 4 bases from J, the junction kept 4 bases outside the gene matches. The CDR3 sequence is CASSLLGQGIYGYTF. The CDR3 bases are TGTGCCAGCAGCTTATTGGGACAGGGGATCTATGGCTACACCTTC.

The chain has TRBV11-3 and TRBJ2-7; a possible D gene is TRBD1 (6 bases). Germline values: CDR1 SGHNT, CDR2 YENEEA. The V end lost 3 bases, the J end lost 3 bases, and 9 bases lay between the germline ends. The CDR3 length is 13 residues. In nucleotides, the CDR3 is TGTGCCAGCAGCTTGGGACATGACTACGAGCAGTACTTC. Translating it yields CASSLGHDYEQYF.

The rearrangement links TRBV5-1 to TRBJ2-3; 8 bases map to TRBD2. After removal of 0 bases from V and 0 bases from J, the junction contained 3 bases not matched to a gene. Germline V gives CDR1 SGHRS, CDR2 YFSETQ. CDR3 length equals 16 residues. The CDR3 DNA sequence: TGCGCCAGCAGCTTGGGCGGGGGGCCTAGCACAGATACGCAGTATTTT. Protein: CASSLGGGPSTDTQYF.

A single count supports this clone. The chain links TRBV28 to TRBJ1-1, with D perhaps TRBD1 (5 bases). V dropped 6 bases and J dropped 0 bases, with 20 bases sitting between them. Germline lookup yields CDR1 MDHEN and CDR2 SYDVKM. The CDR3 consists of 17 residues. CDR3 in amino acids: CASSPAGRLLLNTEAFF. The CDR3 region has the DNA TGTGCCAGCAGCCCCGCAGGGCGACTCCTATTGAACACTGAAGCTTTCTTT.

Written as DNA, the CDR3 is TGTGCCAGCAGCCATACAGAAAACTATGGCTACACCTTC. Its translation is CASSHTENYGYTF. The rearrangement links TRBV4-2 to TRBJ1-2; D not resolved. The CDR3 is 13 residues long. In germline, CDR1 is LGHNA, CDR2 YNFKEQ. Trimming shortened V by 3 bases and J by 2 bases, and 7 bases separated the two germline ends.

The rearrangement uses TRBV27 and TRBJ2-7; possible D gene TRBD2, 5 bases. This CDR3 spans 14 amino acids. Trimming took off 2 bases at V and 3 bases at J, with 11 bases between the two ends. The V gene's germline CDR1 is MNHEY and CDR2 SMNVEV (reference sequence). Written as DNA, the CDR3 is TGTGCCAGCAGTTTAATCTTCGGGATCTACGAGCAGTACTTC. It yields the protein CASSLIFGIYEQYF.

CDR3 sequence (DNA): TGTGCCAGCAGGAGGGGGGGACGAGAAGATACGCAGTATTTT. Encoded protein: CASRRGGREDTQYF. The chain joins TRBV6-1 to TRBJ2-3; D possibly corresponds to TRBD2 (7 bases). V was cut by 6 bases and J by 5 bases, with 15 bases left in between. This CDR3 has 14 residues. Germline V gene data show CDR1 as MNHNS and CDR2 as SASEGT.

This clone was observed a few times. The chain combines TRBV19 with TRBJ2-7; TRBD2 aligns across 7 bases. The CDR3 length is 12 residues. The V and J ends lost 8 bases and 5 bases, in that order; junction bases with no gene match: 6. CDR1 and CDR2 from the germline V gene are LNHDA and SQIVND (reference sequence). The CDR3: CASGGGFDEQYF. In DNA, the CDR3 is TGTGCCAGTGGGGGGGGATTCGACGAGCAGTACTTC.

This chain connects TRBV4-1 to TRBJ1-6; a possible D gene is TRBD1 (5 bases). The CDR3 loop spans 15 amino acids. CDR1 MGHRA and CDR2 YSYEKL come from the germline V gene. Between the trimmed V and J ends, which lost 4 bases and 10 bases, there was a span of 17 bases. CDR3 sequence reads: CASSPRRGGVSPLHF. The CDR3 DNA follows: TGCGCCAGCAGCCCCAGACGGGGGGGGGTCTCACCCCTCCACTTT.

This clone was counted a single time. CDR3: CASRRQGPRDEQYF. DNA for the CDR3: TGTGCCAGCAGAAGACAGGGCCCCCGCGACGAGCAGTACTTC. The chain recombines TRBV6-1 with TRBJ2-7; 7 positions agree with TRBD1. V gave up 6 bases and J gave up 5 bases; unmatched junction bases: 10. The germline gives CDR1 MNHNS, CDR2 SASEGT. The CDR3 length is 14 residues.

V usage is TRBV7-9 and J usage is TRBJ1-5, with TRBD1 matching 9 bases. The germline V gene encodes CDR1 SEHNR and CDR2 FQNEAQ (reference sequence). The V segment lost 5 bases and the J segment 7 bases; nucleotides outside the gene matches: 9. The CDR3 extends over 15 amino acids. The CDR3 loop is CASSPPGTGLQPQHF. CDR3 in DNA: TGTGCCAGCAGCCCTCCCGGGACAGGGTTGCAGCCCCAGCATTTT.

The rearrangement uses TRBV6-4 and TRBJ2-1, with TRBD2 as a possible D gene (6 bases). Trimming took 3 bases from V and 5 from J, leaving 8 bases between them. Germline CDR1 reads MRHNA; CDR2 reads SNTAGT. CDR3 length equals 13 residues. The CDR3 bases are TGTGCCAGCAGTGAGAGGACTAACAATGAGCAGTTCTTC. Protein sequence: CASSERTNNEQFF.

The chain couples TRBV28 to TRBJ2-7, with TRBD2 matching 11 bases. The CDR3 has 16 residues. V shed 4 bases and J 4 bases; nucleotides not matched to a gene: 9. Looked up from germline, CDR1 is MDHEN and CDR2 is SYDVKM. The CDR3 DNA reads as TGTGCCAGCAGTTCCTACGGGACTAGCGGTACATACGAGCAGTACTTC. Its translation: CASSSYGTSGTYEQYF. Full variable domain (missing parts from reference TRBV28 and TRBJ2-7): DVKVTQSSRYLVKRTGEKVFLECVQDMDHENMFWYRQDPGLGLRLIYFSYDVKMKEKGDIPEGYSVSREKKERFSLILESASTNQTSMYLCASSSYGTSGTYEQYFGPGTRLTVT.

CDR3 DNA sequence: TGCGCCAGCAGCCAGGGACAGGGAGCCAAAAACATTCAGTACTTC. Amino acids: CASSQGQGAKNIQYF. This chain links TRBV4-1 with TRBJ2-4, with 9 bases aligning to TRBD1. Germline V gene sequence: CDR1 MGHRA, CDR2 YSYEKL. Trimming at V came to 3 bases and at J to 0 bases, leaving 0 bases not matched to a gene. The CDR3 is made up of 15 amino acids.

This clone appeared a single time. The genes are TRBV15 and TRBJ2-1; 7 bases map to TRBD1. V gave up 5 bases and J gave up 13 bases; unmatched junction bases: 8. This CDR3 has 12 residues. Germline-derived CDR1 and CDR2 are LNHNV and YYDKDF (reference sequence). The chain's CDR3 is CATSRSRDRQFF. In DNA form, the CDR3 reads TGTGCCACCAGCCGATCCCGGGACAGACAGTTCTTC. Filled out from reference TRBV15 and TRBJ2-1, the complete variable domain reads DAMVIQNPRYQVTQFGKPVTLSCSQTLNHNVMYWYQQKSSQAPKLLFHYYDKDFNNEADTPDNFQSRRPNTSFCFLDIRSPGLGDTAMYLCATSRSRDRQFFGPGTRLTVL.

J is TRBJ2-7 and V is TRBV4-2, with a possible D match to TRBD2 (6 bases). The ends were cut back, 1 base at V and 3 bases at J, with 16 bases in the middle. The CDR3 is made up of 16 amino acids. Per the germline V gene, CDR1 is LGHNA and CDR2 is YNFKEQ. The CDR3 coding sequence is TGTGCCAGCAGCCAAGTCCTAGGTAGCGGCCTCTACGAGCAGTACTTC. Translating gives CASSQVLGSGLYEQYF.

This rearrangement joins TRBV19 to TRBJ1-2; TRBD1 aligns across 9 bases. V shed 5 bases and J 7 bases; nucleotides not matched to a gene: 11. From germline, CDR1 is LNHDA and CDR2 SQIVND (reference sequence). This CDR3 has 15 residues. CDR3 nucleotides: TGTGCCAGTAGTGCGTTACAGGGGGCGCTAGGTGGCTACACCTTC. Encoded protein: CASSALQGALGGYTF.